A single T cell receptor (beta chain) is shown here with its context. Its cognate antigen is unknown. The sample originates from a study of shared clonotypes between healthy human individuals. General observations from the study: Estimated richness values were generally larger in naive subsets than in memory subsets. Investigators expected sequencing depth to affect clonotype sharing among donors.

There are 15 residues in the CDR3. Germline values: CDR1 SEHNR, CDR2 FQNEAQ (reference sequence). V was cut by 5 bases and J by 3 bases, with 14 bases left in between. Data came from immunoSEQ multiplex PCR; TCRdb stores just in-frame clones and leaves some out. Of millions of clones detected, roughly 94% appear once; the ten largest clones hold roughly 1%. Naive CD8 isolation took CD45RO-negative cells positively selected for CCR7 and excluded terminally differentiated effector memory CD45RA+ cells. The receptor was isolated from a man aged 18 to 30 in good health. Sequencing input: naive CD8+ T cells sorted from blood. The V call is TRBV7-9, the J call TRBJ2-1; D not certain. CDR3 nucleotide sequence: TGTGCCAGCAGCATCACTGGATCTTTCTACAATGAGCAGTTCTTC. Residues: CASSITGSFYNEQFF.